One and the same sample provided the 21 T cell receptor beta chains below, sequenced in a study of neurological immune-mediated disorders. Regarding time point: longitudinal time-point 3. One entry per CDR3 protein results from TCRdb running MiXCR on the 5' RACE reads. The table shows fewer than 85,000 distinct CDR3 sequences, with under 4.5% occurring only once. Specimen: PBMCs. All receptors come from an older woman with multiple sclerosis.

This clonotype was found many times. The CDR3 protein is CASSLAGGEQYF. The CDR3 bases are TGCGCCAGCAGCTTGGCAGGTGGCGAGCAGTACTTC. This rearrangement joins TRBV5-1 to TRBJ2-7; D call uncertain. CDR1 and CDR2 (germline): SGHRS, YFSETQ. The CDR3 runs to 12 residues. Trimming pared 0 bases from V and 6 bases from J, leaving 7 bases between. The whole variable domain, filled in from reference TRBV5-1 and TRBJ2-7, reads KAGVTQTPRYLIKTRGQQVTLSCSPISGHRSVSWYQQTPGQGLQFLFEYFSETQRNKGNFPGRFSGRQFSNSRSEMNVSTLELGDSALYLCASSLAGGEQYFGPGTRLTVT.

This clonotype came up many times. The gene calls are TRBV28 and TRBJ1-4; D is possibly TRBD1 (6 bases). The CDR3 covers 15 residues. The V gene's germline CDR1 is MDHEN and CDR2 SYDVKM. V shed 6 bases and J shed 8 bases, with 19 bases lying between them. The CDR3 DNA reads as TGTGCCAGCAGCCTTATGCTGGGGGCTCGAGAAAAACTGTTTTTT. Protein: CASSLMLGAREKLFF.

At least ten counts were recorded for this clonotype. V gene TRBV9 combines with J gene TRBJ1-3; maybe TRBD1 (5 bases). The V end lost 1 base, the J end lost 7 bases, and 9 bases lay between the germline ends. The CDR3 has 13 residues. Germline CDR1 reads SGDLS; CDR2 reads YYNGEE. CDR3 protein: CASSVPGRNTIYF. The CDR3 bases are TGTGCCAGCAGCGTACCAGGGAGGAACACCATATATTTT.

A few counts support this clonotype. V usage is TRBV5-8 and J usage is TRBJ2-1; D is possibly TRBD2 (6 bases). Between the trimmed V and J ends, which lost 1 base and 3 bases, there was a span of 14 bases. Germline CDR1 SGHTS, CDR2 YDEGEE. The CDR3 spans 16 residues. Here the CDR3 reads CASSLFSGQDYNEQFF. In nucleotides, the CDR3 is TGTGCCAGCAGCTTGTTTAGCGGTCAGGACTACAATGAGCAGTTCTTC.

This clonotype was counted many times. V and J are TRBV29-1 and TRBJ2-5, with unresolved D. CDR3 length: 10 residues. Germline V gene lookup returns CDR1 SQVTM and CDR2 ANQGSEA. Trimming pared 7 bases from V and 1 base from J, leaving 4 bases between. CDR3 in amino acids: CSGFQETQYF. As DNA, the CDR3 is TGCAGCGGGTTCCAAGAGACCCAGTACTTC. The complete variable domain, with remaining parts taken from reference TRBV29-1 and TRBJ2-5, reads SAVISQKPSRDICQRGTSLTIQCQVDSQVTMMFWYRQQPGQSLTLIATANQGSEATYESGFVIDKFPISRPNLTFSTLTVSNMSPEDSSIYLCSGFQETQYFGPGTRLLVL.

This clonotype was observed at least ten times. This rearrangement joins TRBV7-2 to TRBJ1-2; no clear D. Germline CDR1 SGHTA, CDR2 FQGNSA. Trimming removed 5 bases from V and 2 bases from J, with 15 bases in between. The CDR3 is 15 residues long. The DNA for the CDR3 is TGTGCCAGCAGCACAGAAGGCTCGGGAAACTATGGCTACACCTTC. It specifies CASSTEGSGNYGYTF.

This clonotype has a count of ten or more. This chain uses TRBV20-1 with TRBJ1-2; D ambiguous. V shed 0 bases and J shed 0 bases, with 5 bases lying between them. The CDR3 is made up of 13 amino acids. Germline V gene data show CDR1 as DFQATT and CDR2 as SNEGSKA (reference sequence). CDR3 protein: CSARDPPNYGYTF. For the CDR3, the DNA is TGCAGTGCTAGAGATCCCCCTAACTATGGCTACACCTTC.

This clonotype has at least ten counts. The chain uses TRBV4-2 and TRBJ1-5, with D maybe TRBD1 (5 bases). The CDR3 loop spans 17 amino acids. Trimming stripped 4 bases from V and 5 bases from J, with 21 bases between. CDR1 LGHNA and CDR2 YNFKEQ come from the germline V gene. The CDR3 spells CASSPDVRDVGDQPQHF. The CDR3 bases are TGTGCCAGCAGCCCCGATGTCAGGGACGTTGGGGATCAGCCCCAGCATTTT.

In its sample, this clonotype was seen many times. This chain links TRBV7-9 with TRBJ1-4; tentative D call: TRBD1 (6 bases). This CDR3 contains 14 residues. Germline V lookup: CDR1 SEHNR, CDR2 FQNEAQ (reference sequence). V lost 5 bases and J 4 bases, leaving 11 bases between the germline ends. In DNA form, the CDR3 reads TGTGCCAGCAGCCCCGGACAGCTTAATGAAAAACTGTTTTTT. Residues: CASSPGQLNEKLFF.

In this sample, this clonotype turned up many times. V and J are TRBV29-1 and TRBJ2-7, with TRBD1 identical over 8 bases. This CDR3 comprises 11 residues. Germline CDR1 reads SQVTM; CDR2 reads ANQGSEA. Unmatched junction bases numbered 6, after V lost 7 bases and J lost 7 bases. In DNA form, the CDR3 reads TGCAGCGCCTGGACAGGGACTGAGCAGTACTTC. Residues: CSAWTGTEQYF.

In its sample, this clonotype was seen many times. This sequence joins TRBV12-3 or TRBV12-4 and TRBJ2-5, with 7 bases identical to TRBD2. The length of the CDR3 is 16 residues. The ends lost 5 bases at V and 5 bases at J; junction bases unmatched: 14. The CDR3 protein is CASSPSLAGSVETQYF. Here the CDR3 DNA reads TGTGCCAGCAGTCCATCCTTAGCGGGTTCGGTGGAGACCCAGTACTTC.

Ten or more counts support this clonotype. The chain links TRBV20-1 to TRBJ2-3; D uncertain. The V and J ends lost 1 base and 2 bases respectively, with 1 base between them. Germline loops: CDR1 DFQATT, CDR2 SNEGSKA (reference sequence). CDR3 length: 11 residues. Here the CDR3 reads CSARVTDTQYF. CDR3 sequence (DNA): TGCAGTGCTAGAGTCACAGATACGCAGTATTTT.

This clonotype showed up many times. The genes are TRBV6-2 or TRBV6-3 and TRBJ2-4; 7 bases align to TRBD1. The CDR3 has 16 amino acids. The V gene end was trimmed by 4 bases and the J gene end by 3 bases; junction bases not matched to a gene: 9. Germline lookup yields CDR1 MNHEY and CDR2 SVGEGT. The CDR3 DNA is TGTGCCAGCAGTTCCATCGGGACAGTCGGCAAAAACATTCAGTACTTC. It specifies CASSSIGTVGKNIQYF.

In its sample, this clonotype was seen many times. The chain couples TRBV20-1 to TRBJ2-1; 9 positions match TRBD2. This CDR3 comprises 16 residues. V was pared by 6 bases and J by 3 bases, with 12 bases of the junction left unmatched. Germline CDR1 is DFQATT and CDR2 is SNEGSKA (reference sequence). The CDR3 is CSAPGGSAGGYNEQFF. DNA for the CDR3: TGCAGTGCCCCGGGGGGCTCAGCGGGGGGCTACAATGAGCAGTTCTTC.

This clonotype was counted ten times or more. The chain uses TRBV3-1 and TRBJ2-7; 8 bases are a match to TRBD1. V lost 0 bases, J lost 2 bases, and 6 bases stayed unmatched. The germline V gene encodes CDR1 LGHDT and CDR2 YNNKEL (reference sequence). The CDR3 is 16 amino acids. The chain's CDR3 is CASSQDRPGGTYEQYF. The CDR3 DNA is TGTGCCAGCAGCCAAGATCGCCCAGGGGGCACCTACGAGCAGTACTTC.

This chain uses TRBV5-1 with TRBJ2-1; D gene ambiguous. Germline values: CDR1 SGHRS, CDR2 YFSETQ. V lost 5 bases, J lost 5 bases, and 14 bases lay in between. The CDR3 sequence is 14 residues long. This CDR3 reads CASSPGWADNEQFF. The CDR3 nucleotides read TGCGCCAGCAGTCCCGGGTGGGCGGACAATGAGCAGTTCTTC.

About this clonotype itself: Germline and junction disagree at one end, which may indicate a read error. The chain joins TRBV12-3 or TRBV12-4 to TRBJ2-3, with 13 nucleotides matching TRBD2. The CDR3 has 18 residues. The CDR3 loop is CASSHRTSGGGSTYTQYF. The CDR3 DNA reads TGTGCCAGCAGTCACAGGACTAGCGGGGGTGGGAGCACATATACGCAGTATTTT.

This clonotype was counted ten times or more. This rearrangement joins TRBV5-1 to TRBJ2-1; D not certain. The V gene lost 3 bases and the J gene lost 9 bases, with 13 bases spanning the gap. There are 13 residues in the CDR3. Germline lookup yields CDR1 SGHRS and CDR2 YFSETQ. The CDR3 DNA reads as TGCGCCAGCAGCTCCCCGGACGCCATTGAGCAGTTCTTC. Its protein is CASSSPDAIEQFF.

In its sample, this clonotype was seen many times. V gene TRBV5-1 combines with J gene TRBJ2-4; 11 nucleotides agree with TRBD2. Losses at the gene ends were 0 bases for V and 0 bases for J; bases not matched to a gene: 5. This CDR3 region has 18 residues. The germline V gene encodes CDR1 SGHRS and CDR2 YFSETQ. CDR3 residues: CASSLEPSGGQAKNIQYF. The CDR3 DNA reads as TGCGCCAGCAGCTTGGAACCTAGCGGGGGGCAAGCCAAAAACATTCAGTACTTC.

This clonotype was detected many times. The chain uses TRBV7-9 and TRBJ2-2, with D maybe TRBD2 (6 bases). Germline CDR1 SEHNR, CDR2 FQNEAQ (reference sequence). CDR3 length equals 14 residues. V was shortened by 5 bases and J by 5 bases, with 12 bases between the two germline ends. The CDR3 DNA reads TGTGCCAGCAGCCTCAACGGGGGTACCGGGGAGCTGTTTTTT. Residues: CASSLNGGTGELFF.

This clonotype was seen ten or more times. This chain joins TRBV3-1 and TRBJ1-2, with a possible D match to TRBD1 (5 bases). Germline loops: CDR1 LGHDT, CDR2 YNNKEL (reference sequence). Trimming removed 0 bases from V and 4 bases from J, with 12 bases in between. This CDR3 comprises 15 residues. The DNA of the CDR3 is TGTGCCAGCAGCCAAGATGCCGGGGGGACCTATGGCTACACCTTC. Its protein product is CASSQDAGGTYGYTF.